The sequence of this TCR beta chain was determined in a study of a mutant IDH1 vaccine in newly diagnosed glioma. Whole-study context: Vaccination was launched 4-6 weeks after radiotherapy alone, or with temozolomide cycles. Treated individuals were approximately 62% male and approximately 38% female, averaging 40.4 years of age.

CDR3 length equals 13 residues. Trimming stripped 6 bases from V and 5 bases from J, with 11 bases between. CDR1 is KGHSH, CDR2 LQKENI, per germline. Study-wide results and caveats: It was 80% to 95% of patients that developed vaccine-induced immune responses.

To note about this clone: As yet, its antigen is unknown.

Time point reported: week 23, last vaccination. Doses consisted of 300 ug of mutant IDH1 20-mer peptide each, paired with topical imiquimod. Sequencing used immunoSEQ multiplex PCR; TCRdb keeps in-frame clones, though not all of them. The profile shows 60,000 to 85,000 clones, 75% to 90% of them singletons. The chain carries TRBV18 and TRBJ2-1, with D perhaps matching TRBD1 (5 bases). The source was PBMCs, collected from a glioma patient whose treatment included an IDH1 peptide vaccine. The TCR sequence derives from a woman between 50 and 59 years old with glioma. The CDR3 DNA reads as TGTGCCAGCTCCCCCGCAGGGAACAATGAGCAGTTCTTC. Translated, it gives CASSPAGNNEQFF.